This entry is about one TCR beta chain. This sample is drawn from a study of long-term antiretroviral therapy in people with HIV. Researchers report immunoSEQ v3.0 was run at survey level. The method was immunoSEQ multiplex PCR; TCRdb's version includes in-frame clones alone and lacks a portion of them. Of some 25,000 clones in the sample, more than 65% were seen once. The CDR3 covers 13 residues. V was pared by 4 bases and J by 1 base, with 7 bases between. Germline CDR1 MNHNY, CDR2 SVGAGI (reference sequence). This sequence originates from a man between 50 and 59 years old with HIV. Sequences were derived from unsorted PBMCs, sampled 3 years after starting antiretroviral therapy. The chain has TRBV6-6 and TRBJ1-1; unclear D gene. The CDR3 loop reads CASSSRGNTEAFF. The CDR3 region has the DNA TGTGCCAGCAGTTCGAGAGGGAACACTGAAGCTTTCTTT.